This TCR beta chain comes out of a study of blood T cell repertoires in COVID-19. The V and J ends lost 0 bases and 2 bases, in that order; junction bases with no gene match: 10. The CDR3 totals 17 residues. Germline V lookup: CDR1 SGHNT, CDR2 YYREEE (reference sequence). In the original analysis: Reference gene primers were amplified, and this amplification served to estimate nucleated cell counts. The data were produced by immunoSEQ multiplex PCR, yet TCRdb's version contains in-frame clones alone and is incomplete. D and trimming come from the DNA, and the V and J calls and clone size come from that table. Of about 320,000 clones in the sample, 85% were seen once.

The V call is TRBV5-4, the J call TRBJ2-7; the match to TRBD2 covers 8 bases. The sequenced material came from PBMCs or T cells enriched from blood (not recorded which). The receptor was derived from a woman in her twenties or thirties who had been exposed to COVID-19. The DNA of the CDR3 is TGTGCCAGCAGCTTGGAACGAGCGGGAGTGAGTCCCTACGAGCAGTACTTC. Its translation is CASSLERAGVSPYEQYF.